This TCR beta chain was sequenced in a study of OX40 agonist ivuxolimab in advanced cancers. Across the whole study: At 0.01 to 10 mg/kg, ivuxolimab was administered intravenously to patients every 2 weeks. Study conclusions and caveats: Partial responders at 0.1-3.0 mg/kg showed near-lowest clonal expansion.

A single count supports this clone. Its antigen remains unidentified. CDR1 is SGHTA and CDR2 is FQGTGA in the germline V gene. This CDR3 comprises 16 residues. Trimming cost V 0 bases and J 1 base; bases outside gene matches: 5. Blood got drawn at baseline, again on cycle 4 day 1, and then on cycle 7 day 1. The method was immunoSEQ multiplex PCR; TCRdb's version includes in-frame clones alone and lacks a portion of them. The profile covers nearly 45,000 clones, with 84% appearing a single time and approximately 15% taken by the ten largest. The sequencing used CD4+ or CD8+ T cells sorted from blood, collected in a trial of the OX40 agonist ivuxolimab. This receptor was obtained from an adult with an advanced solid tumor such as melanoma, head and neck, liver or kidney cancer. V is TRBV7-3 and J is TRBJ2-7, with 8 bases identical to TRBD2. In nucleotides, the CDR3 is TGTGCCAGCAGCTTAACGTTGGCTAGCGGGTCCTACGAGCAGTACTTC. This sequence encodes CASSLTLASGSYEQYF. Full variable domain (outside the CDR3, taken from reference TRBV7-3 and TRBJ2-7): GAGVSQTPSNKVTEKGKYVELRCDPISGHTALYWYRQSLGQGPEFLIYFQGTGAADDSGLPNDRFFAVRPEGSVSTLKIQRTERGDSAVYLCASSLTLASGSYEQYFGPGTRLTVT.